This T cell receptor (beta chain) was obtained from a study of cytomegalovirus exposure and HLA in healthy donors. The primer mix had 60 Vbeta and 13 Jbeta primers. Some clones are missing from TCRdb's copy, which holds only in-frame ones; the method was immunoSEQ multiplex PCR. The data show around 210,000 clones, around four fifths seen once. The sample consisted of PBMCs. The source is a woman between 40 and 50 years old in good health and CMV-seronegative.

The CDR3 nucleotides are TGTGCCAGTAGTATAGGCAGGACTAGAAGCTATGAGCAGTTCTTC. Protein sequence: CASSIGRTRSYEQFF. The V call is TRBV19, the J call TRBJ2-1; TRBD2 aligns across 7 bases. Germline V CDR1 and CDR2: LNHDA, SQIVND (reference sequence). After removal of 1 base from V and 8 bases from J, the junction contained 8 bases not matched to a gene. The length of the CDR3 is 15 residues.